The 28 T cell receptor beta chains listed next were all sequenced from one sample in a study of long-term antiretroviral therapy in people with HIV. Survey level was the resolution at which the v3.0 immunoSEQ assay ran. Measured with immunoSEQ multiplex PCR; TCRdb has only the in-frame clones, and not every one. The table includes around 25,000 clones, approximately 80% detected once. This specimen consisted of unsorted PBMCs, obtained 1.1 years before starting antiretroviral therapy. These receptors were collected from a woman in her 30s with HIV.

The CDR3 reads CSVDDLGSRNEQFF. The CDR3 nucleotides read TGCAGCGTTGATGATCTTGGGAGCCGAAATGAGCAGTTCTTC. The chain combines TRBV29-1 with TRBJ2-1; TRBD2 might be the D (5 bases). The germline V gene has CDR1 SQVTM and CDR2 ANQGSEA. The V and J ends lost 3 bases and 7 bases respectively, with 16 bases between them. The CDR3 is made up of 14 amino acids.

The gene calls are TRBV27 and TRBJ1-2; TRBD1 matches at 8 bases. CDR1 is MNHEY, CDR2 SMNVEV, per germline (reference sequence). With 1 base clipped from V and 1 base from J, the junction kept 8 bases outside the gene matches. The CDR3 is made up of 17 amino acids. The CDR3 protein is CASSLFGQGLLNYGYTF. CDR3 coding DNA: TGTGCCAGCAGTTTATTTGGACAGGGACTTCTTAACTATGGCTACACCTTC.

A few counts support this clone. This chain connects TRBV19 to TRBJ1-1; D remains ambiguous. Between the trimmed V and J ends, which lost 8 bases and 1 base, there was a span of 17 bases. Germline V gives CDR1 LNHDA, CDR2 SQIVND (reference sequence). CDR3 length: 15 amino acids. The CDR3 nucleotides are TGTGCCAGTGGTGACATAGGGCAGAAGAACACTGAAGCTTTCTTT. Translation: CASGDIGQKNTEAFF.

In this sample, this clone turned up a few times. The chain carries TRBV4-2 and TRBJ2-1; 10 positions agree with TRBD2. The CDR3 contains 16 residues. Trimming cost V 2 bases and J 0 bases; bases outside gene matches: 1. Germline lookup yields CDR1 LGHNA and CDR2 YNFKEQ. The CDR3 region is CASSQRTSGSYNEQFF. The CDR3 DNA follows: TGTGCCAGCAGCCAACGGACTAGCGGCTCCTACAATGAGCAGTTCTTC.

Written as DNA, the CDR3 is TGTGCCAGCAGTGAGGAAGGTTGGCATCAGCCCCAGCATTTT. Translation gives CASSEEGWHQPQHF. The chain carries TRBV2 and TRBJ1-5, with D unresolved. From germline, CDR1 is SNHLY and CDR2 FYNNEI. This CDR3 spans 14 amino acids. Between the trimmed V and J ends, which lost 3 bases and 5 bases, there was a span of 11 bases.

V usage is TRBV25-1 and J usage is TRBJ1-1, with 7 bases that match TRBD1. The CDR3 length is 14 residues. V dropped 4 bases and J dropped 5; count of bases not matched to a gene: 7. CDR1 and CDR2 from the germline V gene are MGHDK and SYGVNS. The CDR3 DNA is TGTGCCAGCAGTGGTCAGGGGGTTATTACTGAAGCTTTCTTT. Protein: CASSGQGVITEAFF. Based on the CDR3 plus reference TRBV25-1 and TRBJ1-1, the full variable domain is EADIYQTPRYLVIGTGKKITLECSQTMGHDKMYWYQQDPGMELHLIHYSYGVNSTEKGDLSSESTVSRIRTEHFPLTLESARPSHTSQYLCASSGQGVITEAFFGQGTRLTVV.

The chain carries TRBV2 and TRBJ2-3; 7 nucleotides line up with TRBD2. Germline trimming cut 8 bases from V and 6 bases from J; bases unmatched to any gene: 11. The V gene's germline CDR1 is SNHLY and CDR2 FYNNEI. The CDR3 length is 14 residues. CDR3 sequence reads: CASVGWEGMDTQYF. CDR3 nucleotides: TGTGCCAGCGTGGGGTGGGAGGGGATGGATACGCAGTATTTT.

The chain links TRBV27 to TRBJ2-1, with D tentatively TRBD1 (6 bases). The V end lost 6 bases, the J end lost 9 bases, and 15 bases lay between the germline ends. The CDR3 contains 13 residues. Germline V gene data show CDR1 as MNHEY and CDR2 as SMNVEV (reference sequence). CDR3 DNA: TGTGCCAGCAGCCTCGGACAGAGTATTGAGCAGTTCTTC. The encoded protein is CASSLGQSIEQFF.

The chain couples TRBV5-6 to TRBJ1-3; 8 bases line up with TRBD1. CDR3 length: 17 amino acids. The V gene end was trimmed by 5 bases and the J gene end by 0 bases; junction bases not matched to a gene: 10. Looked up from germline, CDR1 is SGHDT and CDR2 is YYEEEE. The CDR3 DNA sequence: TGTGCCAGCAGATATCGGACAGGGCGGAACTCTGGAAACACCATATATTTT. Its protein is CASRYRTGRNSGNTIYF.

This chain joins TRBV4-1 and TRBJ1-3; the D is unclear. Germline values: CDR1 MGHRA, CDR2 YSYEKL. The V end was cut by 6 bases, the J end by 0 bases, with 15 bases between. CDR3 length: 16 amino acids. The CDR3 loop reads CASSGDGYYSGNTIYF. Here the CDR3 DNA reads TGCGCCAGCAGTGGAGACGGATACTACTCTGGAAACACCATATATTTT.

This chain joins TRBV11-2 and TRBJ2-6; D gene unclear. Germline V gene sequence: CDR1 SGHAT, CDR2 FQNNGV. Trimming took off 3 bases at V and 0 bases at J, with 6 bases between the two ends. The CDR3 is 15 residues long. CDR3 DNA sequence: TGTGCCAGCAGCTTCTCCGGCTCTGGGGCCAACGTCCTGACTTTC. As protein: CASSFSGSGANVLTF.

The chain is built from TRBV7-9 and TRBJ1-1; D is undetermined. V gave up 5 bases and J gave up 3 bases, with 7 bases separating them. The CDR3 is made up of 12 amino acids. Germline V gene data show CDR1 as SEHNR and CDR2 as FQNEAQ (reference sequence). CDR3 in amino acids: CASSAKYTEAFF. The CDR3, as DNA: TGTGCCAGCAGCGCTAAGTACACTGAAGCTTTCTTT.

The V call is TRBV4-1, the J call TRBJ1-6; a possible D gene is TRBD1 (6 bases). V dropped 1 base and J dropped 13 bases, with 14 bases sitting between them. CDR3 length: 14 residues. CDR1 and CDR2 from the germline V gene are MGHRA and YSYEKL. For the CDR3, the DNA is TGCGCCAGCAGCCAAGGGCAGGGGAACGCGCCCCTCCACTTT. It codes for CASSQGQGNAPLHF.

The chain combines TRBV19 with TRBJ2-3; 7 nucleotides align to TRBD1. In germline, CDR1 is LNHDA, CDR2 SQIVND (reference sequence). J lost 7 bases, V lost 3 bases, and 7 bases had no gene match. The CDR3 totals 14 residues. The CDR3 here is CASSIDRGQNTQYF. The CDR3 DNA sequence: TGTGCCAGTAGTATCGATAGGGGGCAAAATACGCAGTATTTT.

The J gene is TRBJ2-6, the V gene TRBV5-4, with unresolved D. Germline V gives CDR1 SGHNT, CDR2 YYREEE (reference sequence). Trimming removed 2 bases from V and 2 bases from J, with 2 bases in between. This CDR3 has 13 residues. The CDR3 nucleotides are TGTGCCAGCAGCTTCGCTGGGGCCAACGTCCTGACTTTC. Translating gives CASSFAGANVLTF.

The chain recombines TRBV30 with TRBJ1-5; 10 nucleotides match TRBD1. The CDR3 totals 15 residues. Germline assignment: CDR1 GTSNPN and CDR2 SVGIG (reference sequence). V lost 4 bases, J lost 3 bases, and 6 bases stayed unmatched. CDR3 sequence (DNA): TGTGCCTGGACCACGGACAGGGGGTCCAATCAGCCCCAGCATTTT. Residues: CAWTTDRGSNQPQHF.

This CDR3 reads CASRTGTGGTQPQHF. CDR3 DNA: TGTGCCAGCAGGACCGGGACAGGGGGAACTCAGCCCCAGCATTTT. The V and J genes are TRBV6-5 and TRBJ1-5; 11 bases agree with TRBD1. V was clipped by 6 bases and J by 6 bases; unmatched bases: 7. This CDR3 spans 15 amino acids. CDR1 MNHEY and CDR2 SVGAGI come from the germline V gene.

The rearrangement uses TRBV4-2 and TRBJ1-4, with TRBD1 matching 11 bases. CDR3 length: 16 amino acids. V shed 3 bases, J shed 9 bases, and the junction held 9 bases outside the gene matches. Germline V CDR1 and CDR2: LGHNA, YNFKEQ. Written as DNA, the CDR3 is TGTGCCAGCAGCCAGAATCCGGACAGGGGGCAAAAAAAACTGTTTTTT. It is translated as CASSQNPDRGQKKLFF.

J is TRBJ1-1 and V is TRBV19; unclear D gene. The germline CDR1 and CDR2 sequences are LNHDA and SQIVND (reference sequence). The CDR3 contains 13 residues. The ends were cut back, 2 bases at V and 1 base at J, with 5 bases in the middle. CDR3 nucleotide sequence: TGTGCCAGTAGTATAAAGGAGAACACTGAAGCTTTCTTT. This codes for CASSIKENTEAFF.

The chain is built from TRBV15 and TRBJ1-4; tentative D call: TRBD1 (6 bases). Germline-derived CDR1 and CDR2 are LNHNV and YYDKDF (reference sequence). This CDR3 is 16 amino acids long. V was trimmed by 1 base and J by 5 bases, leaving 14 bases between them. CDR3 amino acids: CATSRVFGQQNEKLFF. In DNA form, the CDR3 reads TGTGCCACCAGCAGAGTATTCGGACAGCAAAATGAAAAACTGTTTTTT.

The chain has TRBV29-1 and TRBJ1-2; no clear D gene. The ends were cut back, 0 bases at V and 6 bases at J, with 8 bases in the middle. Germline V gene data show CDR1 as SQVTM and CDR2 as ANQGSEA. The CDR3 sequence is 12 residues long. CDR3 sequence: CSVEDRLNGYTF. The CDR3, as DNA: TGCAGCGTTGAAGACAGGCTGAATGGCTACACCTTC.

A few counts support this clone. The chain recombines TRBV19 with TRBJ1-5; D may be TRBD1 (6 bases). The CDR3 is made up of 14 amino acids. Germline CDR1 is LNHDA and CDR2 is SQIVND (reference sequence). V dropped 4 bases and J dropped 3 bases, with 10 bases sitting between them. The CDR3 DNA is TGTGCCAGTAGTAACAGGGAGCCCAATCAGCCCCAGCATTTT. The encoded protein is CASSNREPNQPQHF.

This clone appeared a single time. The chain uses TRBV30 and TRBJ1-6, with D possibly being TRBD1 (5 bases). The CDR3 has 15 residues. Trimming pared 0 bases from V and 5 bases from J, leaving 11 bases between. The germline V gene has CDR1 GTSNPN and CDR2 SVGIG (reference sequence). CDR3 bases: TGTGCCTGGAGTGTAGAGGGACGGAATAATTCACCCCTCCACTTT. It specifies CAWSVEGRNNSPLHF.

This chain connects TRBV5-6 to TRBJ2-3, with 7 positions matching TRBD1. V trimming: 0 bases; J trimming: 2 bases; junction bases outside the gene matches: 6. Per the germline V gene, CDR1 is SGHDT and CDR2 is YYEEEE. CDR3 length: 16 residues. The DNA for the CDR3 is TGTGCCAGCAGCTTGGCACTGGGACAGCTCACAGATACGCAGTATTTT. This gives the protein CASSLALGQLTDTQYF.

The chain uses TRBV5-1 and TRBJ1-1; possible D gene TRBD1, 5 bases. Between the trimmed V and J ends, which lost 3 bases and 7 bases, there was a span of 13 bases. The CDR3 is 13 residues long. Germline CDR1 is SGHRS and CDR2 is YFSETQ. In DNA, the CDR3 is TGCGCCAGCAGCTCTACGGGCGGGGGTGAAGCTTTCTTT. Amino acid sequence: CASSSTGGGEAFF. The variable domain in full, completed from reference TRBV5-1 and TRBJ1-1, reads KAGVTQTPRYLIKTRGQQVTLSCSPISGHRSVSWYQQTPGQGLQFLFEYFSETQRNKGNFPGRFSGRQFSNSRSEMNVSTLELGDSALYLCASSSTGGGEAFFGQGTRLTVV.

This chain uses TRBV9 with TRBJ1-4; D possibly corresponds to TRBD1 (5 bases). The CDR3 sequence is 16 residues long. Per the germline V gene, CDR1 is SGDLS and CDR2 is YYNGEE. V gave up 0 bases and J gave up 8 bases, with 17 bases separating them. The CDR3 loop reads CASSVEPQGGTEKLFF. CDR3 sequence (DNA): TGTGCCAGCAGCGTAGAGCCCCAGGGTGGGACCGAAAAACTGTTTTTT. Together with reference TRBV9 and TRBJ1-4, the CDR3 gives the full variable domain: DSGVTQTPKHLITATGQRVTLRCSPRSGDLSVYWYQQSLDQGLQFLIQYYNGEERAKGNILERFSAQQFPDLHSELNLSSLELGDSALYFCASSVEPQGGTEKLFFGSGTQLSVL.

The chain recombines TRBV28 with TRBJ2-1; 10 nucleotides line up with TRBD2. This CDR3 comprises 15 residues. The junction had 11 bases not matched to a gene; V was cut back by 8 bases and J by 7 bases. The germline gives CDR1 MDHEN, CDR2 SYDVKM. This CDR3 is CASRSGASGGNEQFF. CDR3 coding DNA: TGTGCCAGCCGGTCAGGGGCTAGCGGGGGAAATGAGCAGTTCTTC.

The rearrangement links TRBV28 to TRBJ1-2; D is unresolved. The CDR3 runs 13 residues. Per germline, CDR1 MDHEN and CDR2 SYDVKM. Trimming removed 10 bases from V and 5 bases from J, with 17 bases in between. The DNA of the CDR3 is TGTGCCACCCTACAGCGCCGACCGTATGGCTACACCTTC. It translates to CATLQRRPYGYTF.